The present entry profiles one T cell receptor (beta chain) with its context. Its antigen is not known. The data originate from a study of radiotherapy plus CTLA-4 blockade in lung cancer. Focal radiation and CTLA-4 blockade (ipilimumab) were tested in chemo-refractory metastatic non-small-cell lung cancer patients. The protocol was immunoSEQ multiplex PCR, while the TCRdb copy is restricted to in-frame clones and leaves out a portion. Found here are about 120,000 clones, 85% to 90% of them singletons; the top ten hold about 7%. V lost 5 bases and J lost 8, with 10 bases in between. CDR3 size: 12 residues. Germline loops: CDR1 SGHNT, CDR2 YENEEA. Findings and limits, study-wide: The best prediction of response reportedly came from early blood T cell clone dynamics, with interferon-beta. Among blood TCR repertoires after radiotherapy plus ipilimumab, tumor-derived clones expanded.

The sequence was obtained from a human donor with non-small cell lung cancer that progressed on radiotherapy plus ipilimumab. V is TRBV11-3 and J is TRBJ2-1; the D is unclear. The sequences come from peripheral blood, collected from a patient treated with radiotherapy plus ipilimumab. CDR3 nucleotide sequence: TGTGCCAGCAGCCGCGGTGGGGATGAGCAGTTCTTC. The encoded protein is CASSRGGDEQFF.